The clone carrying this T cell receptor (beta chain) was recorded a few times. In TCRdb, the 5' RACE reads were re-called with MiXCR into one record per CDR3 protein. The data contain some 270,000 distinct CDR3 sequences, about 8.5% of them singletons. The sample is drawn from a study of identical twins. A further study also used this sample, focusing on yellow fever vaccine responses in identical twins.

The receptor comes from a woman younger than 30 in good health. Input material: CD8+ T cells sorted from blood.

CDR3 DNA: TGTGCCAGCAGCTTATTCGCAGCAAGGGCCTACGAGCAGTACTTC. Translation: CASSLFAARAYEQYF. This chain connects TRBV5-8 to TRBJ2-7, with D uncertain. CDR1 and CDR2 from the germline V gene are SGHTS and YDEGEE. The CDR3 has 15 residues. The V end lost 2 bases, the J end lost 2 bases, and 14 bases lay between the germline ends.